This T cell receptor (beta chain) was found in a study of metastatic and nonmetastatic thyroid tumors. This clone showed up many times. The CDR3 totals 12 residues. Between the trimmed V and J ends, which lost 2 bases and 8 bases, there was a span of 12 bases. Germline V lookup: CDR1 DFQATT, CDR2 SNEGSKA (reference sequence). Patients had received no treatment of any kind before thyroid surgery. TCRdb re-called the PCR reads via MiXCR. The profile covers around 19,000 clones, with around a third appearing a single time and 13% to 15% taken by the ten largest. The clonotype comes from a female donor with papillary thyroid cancer or a benign thyroid nodule (not recorded which). Some clones in this sample may be carry-over from other donors' samples. The chain has TRBV20-1 and TRBJ1-2; a weak D match, TRBD1 (6 bases). The sequenced material came from blood. The CDR3 region has the DNA TGCAGTGCTAGATTGGGGGCGGGAGGCTACACCTTC. It specifies CSARLGAGGYTF.